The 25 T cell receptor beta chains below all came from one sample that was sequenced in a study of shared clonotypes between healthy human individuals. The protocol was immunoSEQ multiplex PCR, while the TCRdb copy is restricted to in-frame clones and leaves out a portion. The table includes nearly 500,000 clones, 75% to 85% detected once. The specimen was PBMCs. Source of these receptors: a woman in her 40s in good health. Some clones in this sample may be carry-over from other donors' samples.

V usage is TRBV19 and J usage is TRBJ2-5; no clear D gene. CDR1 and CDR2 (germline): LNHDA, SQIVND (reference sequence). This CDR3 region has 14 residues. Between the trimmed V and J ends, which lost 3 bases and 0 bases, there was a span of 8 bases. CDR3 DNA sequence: TGTGCCAGTAGTATCCCCGGGTACCAAGAGACCCAGTACTTC. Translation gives CASSIPGYQETQYF.

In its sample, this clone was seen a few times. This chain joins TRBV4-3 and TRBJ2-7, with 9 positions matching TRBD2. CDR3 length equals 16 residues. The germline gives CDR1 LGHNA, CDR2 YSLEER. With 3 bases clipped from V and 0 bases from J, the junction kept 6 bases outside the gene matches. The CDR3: CASSQNSGRSSYEQYF. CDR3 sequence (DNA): TGCGCCAGCAGCCAGAACAGCGGGAGGAGCTCCTACGAGCAGTACTTC.

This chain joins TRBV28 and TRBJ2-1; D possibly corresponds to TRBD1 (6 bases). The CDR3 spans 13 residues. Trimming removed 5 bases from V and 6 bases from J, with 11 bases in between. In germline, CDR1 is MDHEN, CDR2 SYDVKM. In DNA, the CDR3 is TGTGCCAGCAGTCGCATGACAGGCAATGAGCAGTTCTTC. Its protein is CASSRMTGNEQFF.

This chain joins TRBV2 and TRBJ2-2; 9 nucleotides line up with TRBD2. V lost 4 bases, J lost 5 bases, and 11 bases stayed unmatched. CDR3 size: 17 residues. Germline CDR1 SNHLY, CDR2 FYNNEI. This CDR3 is CASSVLAGGPGTGELFF. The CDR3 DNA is TGTGCCAGCAGTGTATTGGCGGGAGGGCCCGGAACCGGGGAGCTGTTTTTT.

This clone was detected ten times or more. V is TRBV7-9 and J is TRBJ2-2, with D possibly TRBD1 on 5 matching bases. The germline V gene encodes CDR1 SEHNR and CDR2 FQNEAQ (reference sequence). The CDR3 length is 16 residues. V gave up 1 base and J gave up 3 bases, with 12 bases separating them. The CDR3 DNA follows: TGTGCCAGCAGCTTAGATGTCAGGGCTCACACCGGGGAGCTGTTTTTT. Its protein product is CASSLDVRAHTGELFF.

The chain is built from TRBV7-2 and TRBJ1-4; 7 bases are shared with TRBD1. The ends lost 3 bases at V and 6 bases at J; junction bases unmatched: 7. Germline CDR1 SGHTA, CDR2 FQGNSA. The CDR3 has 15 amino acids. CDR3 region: CASSFRGRIDEKLFF. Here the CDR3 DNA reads TGTGCCAGCAGCTTTAGGGGGCGTATTGATGAAAAACTGTTTTTT.

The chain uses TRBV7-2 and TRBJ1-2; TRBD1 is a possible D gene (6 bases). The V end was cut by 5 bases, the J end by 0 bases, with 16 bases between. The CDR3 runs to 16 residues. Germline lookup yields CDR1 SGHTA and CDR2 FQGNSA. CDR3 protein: CASSRLGRGSNYGYTF. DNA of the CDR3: TGTGCCAGCAGCAGACTAGGCAGGGGTTCTAACTATGGCTACACCTTC.

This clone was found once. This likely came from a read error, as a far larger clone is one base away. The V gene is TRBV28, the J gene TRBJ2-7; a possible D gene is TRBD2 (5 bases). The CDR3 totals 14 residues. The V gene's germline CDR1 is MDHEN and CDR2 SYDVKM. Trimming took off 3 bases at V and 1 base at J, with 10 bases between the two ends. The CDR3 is CASSFRRRSYEQYF. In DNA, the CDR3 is TGTGCCAGCAGTTTCAGGAGGCGATCCTACGAGCAGTACTTC.

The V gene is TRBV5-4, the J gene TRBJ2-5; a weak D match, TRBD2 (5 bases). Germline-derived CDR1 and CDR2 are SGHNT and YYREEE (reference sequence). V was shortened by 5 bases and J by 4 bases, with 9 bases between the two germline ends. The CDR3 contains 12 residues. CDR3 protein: CASSRGSETQYF. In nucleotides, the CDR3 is TGTGCCAGCAGTCGAGGGTCAGAGACCCAGTACTTC.

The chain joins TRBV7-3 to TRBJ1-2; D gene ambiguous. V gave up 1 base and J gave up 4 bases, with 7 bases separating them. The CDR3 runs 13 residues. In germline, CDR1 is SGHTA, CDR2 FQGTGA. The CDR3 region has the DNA TGTGCCAGCAGCTTAAACAGTGTCTATGGCTACACCTTC. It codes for CASSLNSVYGYTF.

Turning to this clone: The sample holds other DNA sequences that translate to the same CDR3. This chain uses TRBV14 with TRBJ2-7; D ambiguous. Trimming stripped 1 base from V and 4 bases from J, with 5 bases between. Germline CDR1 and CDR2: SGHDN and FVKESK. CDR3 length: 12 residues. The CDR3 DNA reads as TGTGCCAGCAGCCAAGGGCCTTACGAGCAGTACTTC. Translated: CASSQGPYEQYF.

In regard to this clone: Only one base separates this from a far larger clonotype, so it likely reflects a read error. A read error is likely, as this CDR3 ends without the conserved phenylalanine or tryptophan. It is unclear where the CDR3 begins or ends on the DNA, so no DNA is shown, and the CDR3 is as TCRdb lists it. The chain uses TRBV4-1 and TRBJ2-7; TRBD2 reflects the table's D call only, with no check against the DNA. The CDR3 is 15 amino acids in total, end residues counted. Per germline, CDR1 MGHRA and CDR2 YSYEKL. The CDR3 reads CASSPSHTSGSQPYL.

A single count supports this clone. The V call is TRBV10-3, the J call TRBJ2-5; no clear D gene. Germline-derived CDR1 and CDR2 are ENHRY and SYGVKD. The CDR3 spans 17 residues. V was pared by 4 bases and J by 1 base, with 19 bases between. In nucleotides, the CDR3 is TGTGCCATCAGTGCCGGGCCCCGTGGTGGTTCCCAAGAGACCCAGTACTTC. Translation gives CAISAGPRGGSQETQYF.

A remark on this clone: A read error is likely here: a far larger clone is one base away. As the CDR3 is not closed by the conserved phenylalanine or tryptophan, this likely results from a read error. The CDR3 reads CASSVGGGTEAFL. The CDR3 DNA reads TGTGCCAGCAGTGTGGGGGGTGGGACTGAAGCTTTCCTT. The V call is TRBV2, the J call TRBJ1-1; D is perhaps TRBD1 (5 bases). The ends were cut back, 4 bases at V and 5 bases at J, with 11 bases in the middle. This CDR3 is 13 amino acids long. The germline V gene encodes CDR1 SNHLY and CDR2 FYNNEI.

The CDR3 region is CASSPPREPYEQYF. DNA for the CDR3: TGTGCCAGCTCACCACCGCGTGAACCCTACGAGCAGTACTTC. The genes are TRBV18 and TRBJ2-5; D not resolved. The DNA end favors TRBJ2-7, so the J call may be wrong. This CDR3 spans 14 amino acids. Germline V gives CDR1 KGHSH, CDR2 LQKENI.

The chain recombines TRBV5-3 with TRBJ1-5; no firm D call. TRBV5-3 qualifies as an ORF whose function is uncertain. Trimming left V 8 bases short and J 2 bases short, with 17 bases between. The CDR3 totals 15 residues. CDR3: CASSQEFWGNQPQHF. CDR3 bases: TGTGCCAGCAGCCAAGAGTTTTGGGGCAATCAGCCCCAGCATTTT.

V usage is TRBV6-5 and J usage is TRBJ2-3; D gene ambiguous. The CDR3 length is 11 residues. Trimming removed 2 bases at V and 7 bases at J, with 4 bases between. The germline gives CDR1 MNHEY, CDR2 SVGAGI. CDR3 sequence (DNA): TGTGCCAGCAGTTACGAGAATACGCAGTATTTT. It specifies CASSYENTQYF.

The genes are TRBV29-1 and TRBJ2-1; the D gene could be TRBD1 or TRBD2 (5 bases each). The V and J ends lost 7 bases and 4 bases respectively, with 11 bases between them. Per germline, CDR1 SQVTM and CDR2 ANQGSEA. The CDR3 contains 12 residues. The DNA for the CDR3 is TGCAGCGCCCGGGACGCGTACAATGAGCAGTTCTTC. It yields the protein CSARDAYNEQFF.

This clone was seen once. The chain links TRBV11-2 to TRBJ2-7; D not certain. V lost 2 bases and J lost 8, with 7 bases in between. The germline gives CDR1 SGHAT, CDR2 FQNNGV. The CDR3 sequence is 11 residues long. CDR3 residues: CASSLLDQQYF. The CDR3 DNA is TGTGCCAGCAGCTTATTGGACCAGCAGTACTTC.

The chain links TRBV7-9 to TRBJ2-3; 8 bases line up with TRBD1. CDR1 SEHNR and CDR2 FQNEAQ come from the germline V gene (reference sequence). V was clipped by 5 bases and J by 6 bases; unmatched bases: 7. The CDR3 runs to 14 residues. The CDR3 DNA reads TGTGCCAGCAGCATTAGGACAGGGTTTGATACGCAGTATTTT. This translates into CASSIRTGFDTQYF.

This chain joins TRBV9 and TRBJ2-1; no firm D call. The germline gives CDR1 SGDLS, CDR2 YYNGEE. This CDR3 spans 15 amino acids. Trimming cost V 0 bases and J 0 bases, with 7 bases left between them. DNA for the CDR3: TGTGCCAGCAGCGTAGCTCCCAGCTCCTACAATGAGCAGTTCTTC. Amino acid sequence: CASSVAPSSYNEQFF.

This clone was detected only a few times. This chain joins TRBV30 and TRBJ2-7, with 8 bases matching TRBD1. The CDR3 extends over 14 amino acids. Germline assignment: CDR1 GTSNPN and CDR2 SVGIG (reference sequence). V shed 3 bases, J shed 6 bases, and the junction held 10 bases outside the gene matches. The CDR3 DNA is TGTGCCTGGAGAGTGACAGGGGCCCACCTCGAGCAGTACTTC. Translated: CAWRVTGAHLEQYF.

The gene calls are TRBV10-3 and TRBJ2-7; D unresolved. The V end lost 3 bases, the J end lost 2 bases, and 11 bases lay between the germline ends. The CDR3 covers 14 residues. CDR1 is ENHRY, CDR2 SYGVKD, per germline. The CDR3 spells CAISERPAPYEQYF. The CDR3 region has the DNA TGTGCCATCAGTGAAAGGCCGGCGCCCTACGAGCAGTACTTC.

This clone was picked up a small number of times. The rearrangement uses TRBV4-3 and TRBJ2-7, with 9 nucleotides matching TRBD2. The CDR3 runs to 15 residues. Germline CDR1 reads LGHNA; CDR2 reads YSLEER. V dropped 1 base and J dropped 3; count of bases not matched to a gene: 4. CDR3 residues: CASSQARTSVYEQYF. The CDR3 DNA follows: TGCGCCAGCAGCCAAGCACGGACTAGCGTCTACGAGCAGTACTTC.

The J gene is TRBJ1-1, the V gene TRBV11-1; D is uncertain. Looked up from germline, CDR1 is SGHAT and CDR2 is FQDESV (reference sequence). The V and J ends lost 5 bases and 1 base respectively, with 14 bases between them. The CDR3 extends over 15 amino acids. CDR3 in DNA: TGTGCCAGCAGCCCCCGGGTAGGGCAGAACACTGAAGCTTTCTTT. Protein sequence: CASSPRVGQNTEAFF.